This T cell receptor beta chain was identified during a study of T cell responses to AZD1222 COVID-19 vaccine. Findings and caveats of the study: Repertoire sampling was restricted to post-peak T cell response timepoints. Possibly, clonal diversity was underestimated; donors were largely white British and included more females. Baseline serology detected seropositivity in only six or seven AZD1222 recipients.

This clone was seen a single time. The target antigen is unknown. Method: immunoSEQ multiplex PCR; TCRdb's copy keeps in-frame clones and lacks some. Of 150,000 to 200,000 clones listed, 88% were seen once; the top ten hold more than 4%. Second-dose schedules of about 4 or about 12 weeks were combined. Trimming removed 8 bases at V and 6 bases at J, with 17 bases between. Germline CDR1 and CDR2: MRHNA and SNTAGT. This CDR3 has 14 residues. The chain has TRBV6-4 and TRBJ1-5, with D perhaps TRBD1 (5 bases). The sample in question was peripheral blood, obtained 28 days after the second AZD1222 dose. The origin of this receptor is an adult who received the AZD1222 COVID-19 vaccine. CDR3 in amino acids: CASGNQGVSQPQHF. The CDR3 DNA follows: TGTGCCAGCGGAAACCAGGGTGTAAGTCAGCCCCAGCATTTT.